This entry is about one T cell receptor beta chain. Antigen unknown. This record belongs to a study of T-cell memory formation after mild COVID-19. Study context: The study found TCR clusters largely donor specific. Whole-study findings and limits: Memory sampled before infection contained some responding clones, suggesting cross-reactive memory joined. The SARS-CoV-2 specificity of second-wave clones reaching peak at day 37 remained unverified.

Trimming cost V 7 bases and J 2 bases; bases outside gene matches: 4. Germline V gene lookup returns CDR1 SGHVS and CDR2 FNYEAQ. There are 14 residues in the CDR3. TCRdb fed the 5' RACE reads into MiXCR, producing one record per CDR3 protein. The sample holds around 210,000 distinct CDR3 sequences, over 9.5% seen once. Source material: PBMCs or a T cell subset sorted from them (not recorded which). V gene TRBV7-6 combines with J gene TRBJ2-5; 10 bases line up with TRBD2. This sequence originates from a man aged 18 to 30 who had mild COVID-19 (a few samples of this study predate the infection). Cell type and time point are not known. CDR3 sequence reads: CASTVLAGQETQYF. The CDR3 DNA is TGTGCCAGCACCGTACTAGCGGGGCAAGAGACCCAGTACTTC.